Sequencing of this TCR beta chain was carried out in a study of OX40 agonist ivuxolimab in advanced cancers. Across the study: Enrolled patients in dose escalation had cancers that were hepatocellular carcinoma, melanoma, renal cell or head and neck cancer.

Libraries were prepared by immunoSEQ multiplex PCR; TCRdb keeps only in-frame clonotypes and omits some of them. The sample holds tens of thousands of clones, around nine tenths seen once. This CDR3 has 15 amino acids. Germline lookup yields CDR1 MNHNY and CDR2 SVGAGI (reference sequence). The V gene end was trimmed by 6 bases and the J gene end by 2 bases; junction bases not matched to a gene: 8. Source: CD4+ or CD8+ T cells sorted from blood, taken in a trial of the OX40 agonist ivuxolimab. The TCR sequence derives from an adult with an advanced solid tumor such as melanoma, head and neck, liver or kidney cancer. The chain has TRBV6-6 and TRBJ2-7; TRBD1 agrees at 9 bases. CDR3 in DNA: TGTGCCAGCAGCCCCGAAGGGGACAGGGCCTACGAGCAGTACTTC. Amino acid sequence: CASSPEGDRAYEQYF.